This T cell receptor beta chain was sequenced for a study of T cells in Graves' hyperthyroidism and ophthalmopathy. This clonotype was counted at least ten times. The junction differs from germline at one of its ends, possibly a read error. What was amplified from RNA transcripts were TCR beta CDR3 regions. Using the HTBI primer set, a first-round RT-PCR was run on the TCR CDR3. MiXCR, run by TCRdb on the multiplex PCR reads, gives a single entry per CDR3 protein. The sample holds fewer than 650,000 distinct CDR3 sequences, about 14% seen once. CDR1 and CDR2 from the germline V gene are DFQATT and SNEGSKA (reference sequence). The CDR3 covers 13 residues.

The sequenced sample consisted of blood. The chain combines TRBV20-1 with TRBJ2-7; 9 bases are a match to TRBD2. The sequence was collected from a woman between 40 and 50 years old with Graves' hyperthyroidism. The CDR3 DNA reads TGCAGCGCTAGGGCTAGCGGGATCCCCGAGCAGTACTTC. This gives the protein CSARASGIPEQYF.